One sample yielded the 28 T cell receptor beta chains listed below, sequenced in a study of T cells after yellow fever vaccination. Each CDR3 protein gets one entry after TCRdb re-called the 5' RACE reads with MiXCR. Among 300,000 to 400,000 distinct CDR3 sequences listed, 6.2% were seen once. The specimen comprised PBMCs, sampled 5 days after the yellow fever booster vaccination. The origin of the receptors is a young man who received the YFV17D yellow fever vaccine.

This clonotype was detected ten times or more. DNA of the CDR3: TGCAGCGTTGTGACCGGGGTCTATGGCTACACCTTC. Its protein product is CSVVTGVYGYTF. The chain carries TRBV29-1 and TRBJ1-2; D is undetermined. The CDR3 covers 12 residues. Germline-derived CDR1 and CDR2 are SQVTM and ANQGSEA. V was shortened by 4 bases and J by 4 bases, with 10 bases between the two germline ends.

This clonotype occurred many times. The genes are TRBV20-1 and TRBJ2-1; D not resolved. Between the trimmed V and J ends, which lost 5 bases and 0 bases, there was a span of 11 bases. The CDR3 is made up of 14 amino acids. Germline V gene sequence: CDR1 DFQATT, CDR2 SNEGSKA (reference sequence). CDR3 residues: CSAARLSSYNEQFF. The CDR3 DNA follows: TGCAGTGCTGCCCGCCTAAGCTCCTACAATGAGCAGTTCTTC.

This clonotype was counted between two and nine times. The chain couples TRBV5-6 to TRBJ2-7, with 9 bases lining up with TRBD1. Germline trimming cut 5 bases from V and 3 bases from J; bases unmatched to any gene: 6. Germline CDR1 SGHDT, CDR2 YYEEEE. The CDR3 loop spans 14 amino acids. The CDR3 region has the DNA TGTGCCAGCAGAATACAGGGGGCCGACTACGAGCAGTACTTC. Amino acid sequence: CASRIQGADYEQYF. Variable domain in full (rest from reference TRBV5-6 and TRBJ2-7): DAGVTQSPTHLIKTRGQQVTLRCSPKSGHDTVSWYQQALGQGPQFIFQYYEEEERQRGNFPDRFSGHQFPNYSSELNVNALLLGDSALYLCASRIQGADYEQYFGPGTRLTVT.

The sample holds a few counts of this clonotype. The rearrangement joins TRBV7-2 to TRBJ2-1; no firm D call. V was pared by 6 bases and J by 0 bases, with 9 bases between. Germline V gene sequence: CDR1 SGHTA, CDR2 FQGNSA. CDR3 length: 14 amino acids. CDR3 sequence: CASSARDSYNEQFF. DNA for the CDR3: TGTGCCAGCAGTGCGCGTGACTCCTACAATGAGCAGTTCTTC.

This clonotype appeared a few times. This chain joins TRBV11-2 and TRBJ2-4, with 7 bases that match TRBD2. The CDR3 spans 18 residues. CDR1 SGHAT and CDR2 FQNNGV come from the germline V gene. The ends lost 1 base at V and 1 base at J; junction bases unmatched: 10. The CDR3 DNA reads TGTGCCAGCAGCTTAGGGATTCTAGCGGACCCCGCCAAAAACATTCAGTACTTC. It specifies CASSLGILADPAKNIQYF.

Only a few counts were recorded for this clonotype. The rearrangement uses TRBV20-1 and TRBJ2-2; tentatively, D is TRBD1 (6 bases). This CDR3 contains 10 residues. V lost 5 bases to trimming and J lost 9 bases, with 7 bases between them. The germline CDR1 and CDR2 sequences are DFQATT and SNEGSKA (reference sequence). The DNA for the CDR3 is TGCAGTGCTGGGGGCCGGGAGCTGTTTTTT. As protein: CSAGGRELFF.

This clonotype appeared a few times. The chain combines TRBV10-3 with TRBJ1-4, with D perhaps TRBD1 (5 bases). The germline V gene encodes CDR1 ENHRY and CDR2 SYGVKD. The CDR3 loop spans 12 amino acids. V gave up 2 bases and J gave up 9 bases, with 7 bases separating them. As DNA, the CDR3 is TGTGCCATCAGTGAGGACAGCCAAAAACTGTTTTTT. Its protein is CAISEDSQKLFF.

This clonotype came up many times. The chain couples TRBV29-1 to TRBJ1-1; D gene unclear. Germline assignment: CDR1 SQVTM and CDR2 ANQGSEA. This CDR3 is 13 amino acids long. V was clipped by 2 bases and J by 0 bases, with 7 bases between them. Here the CDR3 DNA reads TGCAGCGTTGAACATTACCTGAACACTGAAGCTTTCTTT. Amino acid sequence: CSVEHYLNTEAFF.

The chain uses TRBV6-1 and TRBJ2-3; D gene unclear. The germline V and J ends were trimmed by 6 bases and 4 bases, with 17 bases remaining between them. The length of the CDR3 is 15 residues. CDR1 is MNHNS, CDR2 SASEGT, per germline. CDR3: CASRADGSDADTQYF. CDR3 sequence (DNA): TGTGCCAGCAGGGCGGACGGGTCCGATGCAGATACGCAGTATTTT.

This clonotype has a count of ten or more. The chain joins TRBV6-6 to TRBJ2-1, with D unresolved. V lost 6 bases and J 11 bases, leaving 14 bases between the germline ends. The V gene's germline CDR1 is MNHNY and CDR2 SVGAGI (reference sequence). The CDR3 spans 12 residues. CDR3 bases: TGTGCCAGCAGCCCGATGCCGCAGCAGCAGTTCTTC. This encodes CASSPMPQQQFF.

This clonotype occurred a few times. The chain carries TRBV29-1 and TRBJ2-3; D gene unclear. In germline, CDR1 is SQVTM, CDR2 ANQGSEA. The length of the CDR3 is 16 residues. Trimming removed 0 bases from V and 5 bases from J, with 18 bases in between. CDR3 region: CSVEDLHGLGEDTQYF. The CDR3 DNA sequence: TGCAGCGTTGAAGATCTTCATGGCCTCGGTGAAGATACGCAGTATTTT.

The CDR3 reads CASSPSRGLGLADTGELFF. The CDR3 DNA sequence: TGTGCCAGCAGTCCATCCAGGGGTTTAGGACTAGCGGATACCGGGGAGCTGTTTTTT. J is TRBJ2-2 and V is TRBV12-3 or TRBV12-4, with 10 bases that match TRBD2. Trimming removed 5 bases from V and 5 bases from J; junction bases left unmatched: 17. This CDR3 is built from 19 residues.

The V gene is TRBV5-1, the J gene TRBJ2-7; 9 nucleotides match TRBD2. The germline gives CDR1 SGHRS, CDR2 YFSETQ. The CDR3 consists of 17 residues. J gave up 3 bases and V 1 base, and 11 bases lay outside the gene matches. The CDR3 DNA reads as TGCGCCAGCAGCTTGAGAGCGTCTAGCGGGATGGACTACGAGCAGTACTTC. Its protein product is CASSLRASSGMDYEQYF.

Only a few counts were recorded for this clonotype. The chain recombines TRBV11-2 with TRBJ2-3, with D unclear. Deletions cut 0 bases from V and 0 bases from J, with 7 bases between. The CDR3 is 15 amino acids. CDR1 is SGHAT, CDR2 FQNNGV, per germline. The DNA of the CDR3 is TGTGCCAGCAGCTTAGAGGCAGCTAGCACAGATACGCAGTATTTT. It translates to CASSLEAASTDTQYF.

The genes are TRBV6-5 and TRBJ2-7; 12 nucleotides align to TRBD2. The CDR3 is 15 residues long. Germline assignment: CDR1 MNHEY and CDR2 SVGAGI. The ends lost 5 bases at V and 4 bases at J; junction bases unmatched: 6. For the CDR3, the DNA is TGTGCCAGCAGTACCGCCGGGACTAGCGGGTACGAGCAGTACTTC. This codes for CASSTAGTSGYEQYF.

The genes are TRBV13 and TRBJ2-7; TRBD2 is a possible D gene (6 bases). The CDR3 totals 14 residues. Trimming took off 4 bases at V and 1 base at J, with 11 bases between the two ends. Germline V gives CDR1 PRHDT, CDR2 FYEKMQ (reference sequence). CDR3 sequence: CASSSSRGSYEQYF. The CDR3 DNA reads TGTGCCAGCAGCTCGTCCCGGGGGTCCTACGAGCAGTACTTC.

There are a few counts of this clonotype. This chain links TRBV20-1 with TRBJ1-2; 8 nucleotides align to TRBD1. CDR3 size: 12 residues. Per germline, CDR1 DFQATT and CDR2 SNEGSKA (reference sequence). V was pared by 5 bases and J by 7 bases, with 6 bases of the junction left unmatched. The CDR3 coding sequence is TGCAGTGCTGCTGGACAGGGCCTTGGCTACACCTTC. Protein product: CSAAGQGLGYTF.

This clonotype was found many times. The chain carries TRBV27 and TRBJ2-1; 10 positions match TRBD2. This CDR3 is 19 amino acids long. V lost 1 base, J lost 8 bases, and 17 bases stayed unmatched. Germline loops: CDR1 MNHEY, CDR2 SMNVEV (reference sequence). The CDR3 spells CASSLYGGGFRLAGYEQFF. CDR3 bases: TGTGCCAGCAGTTTATACGGGGGAGGATTTCGACTAGCGGGCTATGAGCAGTTCTTC.

This clonotype has ten or more counts. The gene calls are TRBV20-1 and TRBJ2-7; a weak D match, TRBD2 (6 bases). Trimming removed 2 bases at V and 1 base at J, with 15 bases between. This CDR3 has 15 residues. Germline CDR1 reads DFQATT; CDR2 reads SNEGSKA (reference sequence). DNA for the CDR3: TGCAGTGCTAGAAAAGGGACTGCCCAATCCTACGAGCAGTACTTC. This sequence encodes CSARKGTAQSYEQYF.

In its sample, this clonotype was seen many times. The V and J genes are TRBV6-2 or TRBV6-3 and TRBJ2-2, with D possibly being TRBD2 (5 bases). This CDR3 is 15 amino acids long. Germline V CDR1 and CDR2: MNHEY, SVGEGT. Trimming removed 0 bases from V and 6 bases from J, with 11 bases in between. CDR3 in amino acids: CASSYSREWAGELFF. The CDR3 DNA is TGTGCCAGCAGTTACTCGAGGGAGTGGGCCGGGGAGCTGTTTTTT.

This clonotype showed up just a few times. The chain combines TRBV5-5 with TRBJ1-2, with 8 nucleotides matching TRBD1. Germline V gives CDR1 SGHKS, CDR2 YYEKEE (reference sequence). The CDR3 is 18 residues long. Trimming at V came to 2 bases and at J to 3 bases, leaving 15 bases not matched to a gene. CDR3 residues: CASSLSPLQGVSDYGYTF. Here the CDR3 DNA reads TGTGCCAGCAGCTTATCTCCCTTACAGGGGGTATCAGACTATGGCTACACCTTC.

This clonotype was picked up many times. The chain links TRBV20-1 to TRBJ2-5; perhaps D is TRBD1 or TRBD2 (7 bases each). Germline V gene sequence: CDR1 DFQATT, CDR2 SNEGSKA (reference sequence). With 3 bases removed from V and 4 bases from J, the gap between germline ends came to 12 bases. This CDR3 spans 13 amino acids. CDR3 in amino acids: CSASTRGGETQYF. As DNA, the CDR3 is TGCAGTGCTAGCACCAGGGGGGGAGAGACCCAGTACTTC.

At least ten counts were recorded for this clonotype. This chain connects TRBV29-1 to TRBJ1-2; D is perhaps TRBD1 (6 bases). The V gene lost 4 bases and the J gene lost 4 bases, with 16 bases spanning the gap. The CDR3 is made up of 14 amino acids. Germline CDR1 and CDR2: SQVTM and ANQGSEA. The CDR3 bases are TGCAGCGTTGGCCCCCGGCAGGGGTCCTATGGCTACACCTTC. Encoded protein: CSVGPRQGSYGYTF.

This clonotype appeared many times. V gene TRBV27 combines with J gene TRBJ1-1; D is undetermined. CDR1 MNHEY and CDR2 SMNVEV come from the germline V gene (reference sequence). V was cut by 5 bases and J by 9 bases, with 13 bases left in between. The CDR3 covers 12 residues. Here the CDR3 reads CASSAAGSQAFF. The CDR3 coding sequence is TGTGCCAGCAGTGCCGCCGGGTCGCAAGCTTTCTTT.

This clonotype has at least ten counts. V is TRBV20-1 and J is TRBJ2-5; D possibly matches TRBD1 or TRBD2 (5 bases each). This CDR3 is 14 amino acids long. Deletions cut 0 bases from V and 2 bases from J, with 10 bases between. Germline V lookup: CDR1 DFQATT, CDR2 SNEGSKA (reference sequence). CDR3 amino acids: CSARERGRQETQYF. As DNA, the CDR3 is TGCAGTGCTAGAGAGAGGGGCCGACAAGAGACCCAGTACTTC.

There are a few counts of this clonotype. This chain joins TRBV24-1 and TRBJ2-1, with unresolved D. Germline V gene data show CDR1 as KGHDR and CDR2 as SFDVKD. This CDR3 is built from 14 residues. V was cut by 3 bases and J by 4 bases, with 9 bases left in between. This CDR3 is CATSDPIRYNEQFF. Here the CDR3 DNA reads TGTGCCACCAGTGATCCAATCCGTTACAATGAGCAGTTCTTC.

This clonotype was recorded many times. In DNA form, the CDR3 reads TGCAGTGCTAGAGATTTAAAGGTTCAGTACTTC. It codes for CSARDLKVQYF. This chain uses TRBV20-1 with TRBJ2-4; D remains unclear. Per germline, CDR1 DFQATT and CDR2 SNEGSKA (reference sequence). The CDR3 length is 11 residues. Trimming cost V 0 bases and J 11 bases, with 8 bases left between them.

The table lists this clonotype with a few counts. The genes are TRBV6-2 or TRBV6-3 and TRBJ2-2; D might be TRBD2 (6 bases). Trimming took off 6 bases at V and 5 bases at J, with 13 bases between the two ends. CDR3 length equals 14 residues. CDR1 and CDR2 (germline): MNHEY, SVGEGT. CDR3 region: CASSRDSGTGELFF. The CDR3 DNA sequence: TGTGCCAGCAGCCGGGACTCTGGAACCGGGGAGCTGTTTTTT.